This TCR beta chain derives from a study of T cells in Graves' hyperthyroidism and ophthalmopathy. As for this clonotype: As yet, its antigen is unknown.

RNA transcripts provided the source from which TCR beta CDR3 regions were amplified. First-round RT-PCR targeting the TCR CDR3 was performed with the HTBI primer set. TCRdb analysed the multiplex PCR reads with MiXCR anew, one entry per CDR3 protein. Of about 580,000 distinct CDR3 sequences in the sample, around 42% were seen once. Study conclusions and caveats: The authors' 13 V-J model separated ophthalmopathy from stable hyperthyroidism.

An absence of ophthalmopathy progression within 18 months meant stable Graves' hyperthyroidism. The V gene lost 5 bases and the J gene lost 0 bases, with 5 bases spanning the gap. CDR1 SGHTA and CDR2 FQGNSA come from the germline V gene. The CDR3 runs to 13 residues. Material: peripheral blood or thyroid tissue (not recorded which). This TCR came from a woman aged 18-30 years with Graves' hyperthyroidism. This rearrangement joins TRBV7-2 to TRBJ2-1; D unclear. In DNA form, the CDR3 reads TGTGCCAGCAGCACCAACTCCTACAATGAGCAGTTCTTC. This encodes CASSTNSYNEQFF.